This T cell receptor (beta chain) was captured in a study of blood T cell repertoires in COVID-19 (TCRdb year 2020). In the study overall: Collaborator samples came from the United States, Italy and Spain and covered acute and convalescent phases of COVID-19. The material from the prospective study consisted of cDNA or gDNA derived from T cells, B-cell-depleted T cells, or PBMCs. The dataset comprised deeply sampled blood TCRbeta repertoires from subjects exposed to, actively infected with, or recovered from COVID-19. The repertoires were released in a freely available public database intended as a resource for research on the immune response to SARS-CoV-2. Samples came from the ongoing ImmuneRACE study (first 160 participants) plus 1,254 subjects from 6 global collaborators. Sample metadata almost always included a de-identified subject ID, COVID-19 status, age in years and sex. HLA class I and class II types, where available, came from metadata supplied by the sample provider rather than from assay-based typing. On the study overall, not on this receptor specifically: The amount of clinical and demographic metadata varied by source and participant and was provided uncurated.

In the prospective study, participants were roughly 18 to 95 years old, resided in 20 to 30 geographic areas of the United States, and were enrolled through a virtual design. To assign participants to cohorts, the prospective study relied on clinical history that participants themselves reported in a screening survey and a study questionnaire. Recovered participants in ImmuneRACE Cohort 3 were defined as having two consecutive negative NP/OP PCR tests, clearance from a healthcare professional, or resolution of symptoms. Each participant in the prospective study had whole blood, serum and a nasopharyngeal or oropharyngeal swab collected by mobile phlebotomists. Participants in the prospective study had the option to provide additional blood draws and questionnaires over a roughly 2-month period. Prospective study blood samples were shipped either frozen or at room temperature before DNA extraction.

TCRbeta CDR3 regions were amplified from genomic DNA using the immunoSEQ Assay, a bias-controlled multiplex PCR. The published analysis was carried out like this. The number of nucleated cells in each sample was estimated by amplification of reference gene primers within the assay. Sequence reads were collapsed and filtered to measure the absolute abundance of every unique TCRbeta CDR3 rearrangement. For each sample, productive Simpson clonality was calculated as the square root of Simpson's diversity index across productive rearrangements. The source is immuneACCESS, and TCRdb retained only in-frame sequences with V and J called. Part of the clones is not carried over; for the studies checked, unresolved V genes explain less than half of this, and the remainder is unexplained. D and trimming were read from the DNA, whereas the V and J calls and clone size are those reported in that table. Across this sample there are 150,000 or so clones, with roughly 80% seen only once. Clones ranked in the top ten supply approximately 9.1% of the sample.

With respect to this clone: The antigen it recognizes is unknown. The input lacks base qualities; no much larger clone sits a single base away.

Per the germline V gene (reference sequence), LNHDA is the CDR1 and SQIVND is the CDR2. The CDR3 has 14 amino acids, counting the end cysteine and phenylalanine. The CDR3 DNA has 42 bases and is translated from base 1. V is shortened by 4 bases, J by 1 base, and the region joining them spans 8 bases. The chain joins TRBV19 to TRBJ1-5; TRBD1 is a weak D gene call, 6 bases matching. The sample taken for sequencing was PBMCs or T cells enriched from blood (not recorded which). The clonotype comes from a man aged 45-65 years who had recovered from COVID-19. The encoded CDR3 is CASSSDRSNQPQHF. The sequence in DNA is TGTGCCAGTAGTAGTGACAGGAGCAATCAGCCCCAGCATTTT.